This T cell receptor (beta chain) comes out of a study of cytomegalovirus exposure and HLA in healthy donors. As for the study in general: Early on, a data release was issued that held roughly 86 million unique TCRs from HLA-typed donors.

Regarding this clone: Its specificity is not known. Other DNA sequences in the sample encode the same CDR3.

The PCR employed 60 Vbeta primers together with 13 Jbeta primers. Methods used by the authors: The count from a later analysis was roughly 80 million unique TCR beta chains, about 10 million of them shared. Profiled with immunoSEQ multiplex PCR; TCRdb holds only in-frame clones, not every one. V and J calls and clone size are as listed in that table; D and trimming were resolved from the DNA. The sample consists of some 100,000 clones, roughly 80% of them appearing once. Findings of the study overall: A later analysis linked a missense DCLRE1C variant to TCR beta V- and J-gene trimming.

The V and J ends lost 1 base and 2 bases respectively, with 10 bases between them. The germline V gene has CDR1 SGHDT and CDR2 YYEEEE. This CDR3 region has 15 residues. The receptor's source is a man aged 45 to 65 in good health and CMV-seropositive. V and J are TRBV5-6 and TRBJ1-5; no firm D call. Sequencing input: PBMCs. The CDR3 loop reads CASSLRGLRNQPQHF. The CDR3 DNA sequence: TGTGCCAGCAGCTTGCGCGGGCTCCGCAATCAGCCCCAGCATTTT.